This T cell receptor beta chain was observed in a study of blood T cell repertoires in COVID-19 (dated by TCRdb to the early 2020s). Regarding the study in general: Collaborator samples came from the United States, Italy and Spain and covered acute and convalescent phases of COVID-19. The prospective study material was composed of cDNA or gDNA derived from T cells, B-cell-depleted T cells, or PBMCs. Where available, HLA class I and class II types were taken from metadata supplied by the sample provider and were not determined by assay-based typing. Subjects who had been exposed to COVID-19, were actively infected with it, or had recovered from it provided the deeply sampled blood TCRbeta repertoires that made up the dataset. The repertoires were released in a freely available public database meant as a resource for research on the immune response to SARS-CoV-2. The sample metadata nearly always contained a de-identified subject ID, COVID-19 status, age in years and sex. Samples were obtained from the ongoing ImmuneRACE study (first 160 participants) and from 1,200 or so subjects provided by 6 global collaborators.

The paper's findings and limits, for the study overall: Clinical and demographic metadata were provided uncurated, with the amount varying by source and participant.

TCRbeta CDR3 regions were amplified from genomic DNA using the immunoSEQ Assay, a bias-controlled multiplex PCR. Turning to the authors' computational methods: Nucleated cell counts per sample were estimated from amplification of reference gene primers within the assay. To quantify the absolute abundance of each unique TCRbeta CDR3 rearrangement, sequence reads were collapsed and filtered. For each sample, productive Simpson clonality was calculated as the square root of Simpson's diversity index across productive rearrangements. TCRdb provides this immuneACCESS table in a form limited to in-frame rearrangements. Some clones are lacking; in checked studies, under half of them reflect an unresolved V gene, and why the rest are absent is not known. V and J calls and clone size are given by that table; D and trimming were obtained from the DNA. The sample yields 280,000 or so clones; 88% were counted once. 5.5% to 8.5% of the sample rests with the top ten.

Another Seattle source contributed samples from volunteer blood donors who had recovered from COVID-19. Whole blood was collected in K2EDTA tubes by collaborating institutions according to the institutions' own protocols. For TCRbeta analysis, collaborators shipped samples in one of three forms: frozen whole blood, isolated PBMCs, or DNA extracted from either of those sample types. For this clone: What this receptor recognizes is not known. It has no much larger one-base neighbor in the sample; base qualities were not kept.

CDR1 and CDR2, looked up from the germline V gene, are MNHEY and SVGEGT. V has 6 bases trimmed and J has 9 bases trimmed; junction bases matching no gene number 8. From its cysteine to its phenylalanine, the CDR3 spans 15 amino acids. Here the CDR3 DNA is all that survives: 45 bases in frame from base 1. Sequenced sample: peripheral blood. The receptor chain draws on TRBV6-2 or TRBV6-3 and TRBJ2-1; the central 13 bases match TRBD2. This receptor was obtained from a woman aged 30 to 39 who had recovered from COVID-19. The DNA sequence is TGTGCCAGCAGCCAAACTAGCGGGGGGGGAAGTGAGCAGTTCTTC. Its translation is CASSQTSGGGSEQFF.